Listed below are T cell receptor beta chains from one sample, sequenced in a study of HIV-infected children after antiretroviral therapy interruption. MiXCR, run by TCRdb on the 3' RACE reads, gives a single entry per CDR3 protein. The sample holds 70,000 to 90,000 distinct CDR3 sequences, approximately 6.9% seen once. Sequencing used CD45RA+ CD4+ T cells from PBMCs, pooled from several time points, obtained from a donor given antiretroviral therapy, either interrupted or continuous. Receptor source: a pool of human donors with HIV. CDR3s include the opening cysteine and the closing phenylalanine or tryptophan. D genes are given only for firm matches. Clone size, where shown, is once, few, many, or a class for clones that have expanded.

abundance	d_gene	v_gene	j_gene	CDR3nt	CDR3aa
-	-	TRBV5-1	TRBJ2-2	TGCGCCAGCAGCTTGGGGGAGCCCGGGGAGCTGTTTTTT	CASSLGEPGELFF
-	-	TRBV10-3	TRBJ2-6	TGTGCCATCCTAGGAGGTTCTGGGGCCAACGTCCTGACTTTC	CAILGGSGANVLTF
many	-	TRBV10-3	TRBJ1-1	TGTGCCATCAGTGCACAGGGTTTCTCCGAAGCTTTCTTT	CAISAQGFSEAFF
many	-	TRBV11-2	TRBJ1-5	TGTGCCAGCAGCTTAGAAGGGGCCCGGAATCAGCCCCAGCATTTT	CASSLEGARNQPQHF
-	-	TRBV2	TRBJ1-5	TGTGCCAGCAGTGAAGTGGGCAGCGGCAAAGGGCCCCAGCATTTT	CASSEVGSGKGPQHF
-	TRBD1	TRBV23-1	TRBJ1-1	TGCGCCAGCGGGAGACAGGGATTGTTAACTGAAGCTTTCTTT	CASGRQGLLTEAFF
many	TRBD1	TRBV5-6	TRBJ2-7	TGTGCCAGCAGCCCCAAATCCGGGACAGGGGACTACGAGCAGTACTTC	CASSPKSGTGDYEQYF
many	TRBD1	TRBV29-1	TRBJ1-2	TGCAGCGTTGAAGGGACAGGGGCAAACTATGGCTACACCTTC	CSVEGTGANYGYTF
many	-	TRBV5-6	TRBJ2-2	TGTGCCAGCAGCTTAGGTCTCGGGGAGCTGTTTTTT	CASSLGLGELFF
many	-	TRBV11-1	TRBJ2-7	TGTGCCAGCAGCTGGGGCGGCTCCTACGAGCAGTACTTC	CASSWGGSYEQYF
few	-	TRBV3-1	TRBJ2-7	TGTGCCAGCAGCCAGCCGGGACCCGGGGCCGAGCAGTACTTC	CASSQPGPGAEQYF
many	-	TRBV6-6	TRBJ1-1	TGTGCCAGCAGTTACGCAGGGCTGTCTGAAGCTTTCTTT	CASSYAGLSEAFF
few	-	TRBV7-9	TRBJ2-7	TGTGCCAGCAGCTTAGCCTCCGCCTCGCCAGTCTACGAGCAGTACTTC	CASSLASASPVYEQYF
many	-	TRBV7-2	TRBJ1-5	TGTGCCAGCAGCCGCATCGTCGGGCCCCAGCATTTT	CASSRIVGPQHF
-	-	TRBV3-2	TRBJ2-7	TGTGCCAGCAGCCAAGTTCGACGGGGGGCCATTCTTGGTGAGCAGTACTTC	CASSQVRRGAILGEQYF
many	TRBD1	TRBV2	TRBJ2-3	TGTGCCAGCAGCCGGGACAGGGTTACAGATACGCAGTATTTT	CASSRDRVTDTQYF
many	-	TRBV29-1	TRBJ2-3	TGCAGCGCCCGAGAGGCGCGGATGGGGACAGATACGCAGTATTTT	CSAREARMGTDTQYF
many	-	TRBV10-3	TRBJ2-7	TGTGCCATCAGTGAGTCAAGGGGGGGTTACGAGCAGTACTTC	CAISESRGGYEQYF
many	TRBD1	TRBV7-3	TRBJ2-6	TGTGCCAGCAGCGGAACAGGGGCGAGGAACTCTGGGGCCAACGTCCTGACTTTC	CASSGTGARNSGANVLTF
few	TRBD1	TRBV2	TRBJ2-5	TGTGCCAGCAGACCTATGGGACAGCAAGAGACCCAGTACTTC	CASRPMGQQETQYF
-	TRBD2	TRBV14	TRBJ2-7	TGTGCCAGCAGCCCCAGACTAGCGGGGGGCCACGAGCAGTACTTC	CASSPRLAGGHEQYF
few	-	TRBV2	TRBJ1-2	TGTGCCAGCAGCGCTAACCGGGCCGCTAACTATGGCTACACCTTC	CASSANRAANYGYTF
many	-	TRBV12-3/TRBV12-4	TRBJ2-5	TGTGCCAGCAGTTTAAGGCGGGCTTACCAAGAGACCCAGTACTTC	CASSLRRAYQETQYF
many	-	TRBV29-1	TRBJ1-1	TGCAGCGTTGAAGGTCGGAACTACCATGAAGCTTTCTTT	CSVEGRNYHEAFF
few	-	TRBV5-1	TRBJ2-1	TGCGCCAGCAGCAGAACCGGGACTCACTTGGGCTATGAGCAGTTCTTC	CASSRTGTHLGYEQFF
-	TRBD1	TRBV5-1	TRBJ1-2	TGCGCCAGCAGCTTCGGACAGGGCGCCCGAGGCTCCTATGGCTACACCTTC	CASSFGQGARGSYGYTF
few	-	TRBV2	TRBJ2-3	TGTGCCAGCAGAGGATACACAGATACGCAGTATTTT	CASRGYTDTQYF
-	-	TRBV20-1	TRBJ2-5	TGCAGTGCTAGACCTAACGGAGAGACCCAGTACTTC	CSARPNGETQYF